The 7 T cell receptor beta chains below were found in one sample sequenced in a study of shared clonotypes between healthy human individuals. The method was immunoSEQ multiplex PCR; TCRdb's version includes in-frame clones alone and lacks a portion of them. The sample yields millions of clones, 90% to 95% seen once. The specimen was naive CD4+ T cells sorted from blood. Regarding subset: CD45RA+ positively selected. The receptors derive from a man younger than 30 in good health.

The J gene is TRBJ1-4, the V gene TRBV7-9; TRBD1 matches 7 bases. The germline V gene has CDR1 SEHNR and CDR2 FQNEAQ (reference sequence). Trimming at V came to 7 bases and at J to 8 bases, leaving 7 bases not matched to a gene. This CDR3 has 13 residues. The CDR3 bases are TGTGCCAGCAAAACCGGGACAGAGGAAAAACTGTTTTTT. Its translation is CASKTGTEEKLFF.

The J gene is TRBJ1-2, the V gene TRBV14, with D uncertain. Trimming left V 0 bases short and J 7 bases short, with 18 bases between. The CDR3 consists of 16 residues. CDR1 is SGHDN and CDR2 is FVKESK in the germline V gene. The DNA for the CDR3 is TGTGCCAGCAGCCAAGATACCGGCCCCCTCTATGGTGGCTACACCTTC. Translating gives CASSQDTGPLYGGYTF.

The chain links TRBV6-4 to TRBJ2-1; a possible D gene is TRBD2 (7 bases). In germline, CDR1 is MRHNA, CDR2 SNTAGT. The CDR3 contains 15 residues. Trimming removed 4 bases from V and 9 bases from J, with 19 bases in between. The CDR3 loop is CASSAVPGGPSEQFF. The CDR3 DNA sequence: TGTGCCAGCAGTGCCGTCCCGGGGGGCCCCAGTGAGCAGTTCTTC.

The chain uses TRBV5-1 and TRBJ2-5, with D maybe TRBD1 (5 bases). Germline assignment: CDR1 SGHRS and CDR2 YFSETQ. The V end lost 6 bases, the J end lost 5 bases, and 8 bases lay between the germline ends. The CDR3 has 11 residues. CDR3 loop: CASTPGETQYF. CDR3 nucleotides: TGCGCCAGCACCCCAGGGGAGACCCAGTACTTC. The full variable domain, completed using reference TRBV5-1 and TRBJ2-5, is KAGVTQTPRYLIKTRGQQVTLSCSPISGHRSVSWYQQTPGQGLQFLFEYFSETQRNKGNFPGRFSGRQFSNSRSEMNVSTLELGDSALYLCASTPGETQYFGPGTRLLVL.

The DNA of the CDR3 is TGCGCCAGCAGCCCTCGGGACGGCGTTTGGGTGAAAGAGACCCAGTACTTC. This sequence encodes CASSPRDGVWVKETQYF. J is TRBJ2-5 and V is TRBV5-1; D may match TRBD1 or TRBD2 (5 bases each). There are 17 residues in the CDR3. Germline CDR1 reads SGHRS; CDR2 reads YFSETQ. The ends were cut back, 4 bases at V and 3 bases at J, with 22 bases in the middle. Full variable domain (outside the CDR3, taken from reference TRBV5-1 and TRBJ2-5): KAGVTQTPRYLIKTRGQQVTLSCSPISGHRSVSWYQQTPGQGLQFLFEYFSETQRNKGNFPGRFSGRQFSNSRSEMNVSTLELGDSALYLCASSPRDGVWVKETQYFGPGTRLLVL.

The chain carries TRBV10-2 and TRBJ2-1; D might be TRBD1 or TRBD2, each matching 5 bases. CDR3 size: 16 residues. Trimming removed 0 bases from V and 2 bases from J, with 11 bases in between. The V gene's germline CDR1 is WSHSY and CDR2 SAAADI. CDR3 nucleotides: TGCGCCAGCAGTGAGTCGGGACGATCGACCTACAATGAGCAGTTCTTC. Protein sequence: CASSESGRSTYNEQFF.

A remark on this clone: Other nucleotide sequences in the sample specify the same CDR3. The CDR3, as DNA: TGTGCCAGCCGACCCACAGATACGCAGTATTTT. Translated, it gives CASRPTDTQYF. This chain connects TRBV2 to TRBJ2-3; D not certain. V lost 8 bases to trimming and J lost 2 bases, with 5 bases between them. Looked up from germline, CDR1 is SNHLY and CDR2 is FYNNEI. The CDR3 is 11 residues long.